This entry concerns a single T cell receptor beta chain. This specimen belongs to a study of cytomegalovirus exposure and HLA in healthy donors. For the study at large: An early data release held around 80 million unique TCRs from HLA-typed donors.

V lost 0 bases to trimming and J lost 1 base, with 9 bases between them. The CDR3 has 15 residues. The germline CDR1 and CDR2 sequences are SGHTA and FQGTGA. 13 Jbeta primers and 60 Vbeta primers were used for the PCR. Measured with immunoSEQ multiplex PCR; TCRdb has only the in-frame clones, and not every one. The sample yields roughly 140,000 clones, about 60% seen once. The J gene is TRBJ1-1, the V gene TRBV7-3; D ambiguous. This receptor was obtained from a woman between 55 and 75 years old in good health and CMV-seropositive. The sample taken for sequencing was PBMCs. CDR3 residues: CASSLTRLGNTEAFF. DNA for the CDR3: TGTGCCAGCAGCTTAACGAGGTTAGGGAACACTGAAGCTTTCTTT.